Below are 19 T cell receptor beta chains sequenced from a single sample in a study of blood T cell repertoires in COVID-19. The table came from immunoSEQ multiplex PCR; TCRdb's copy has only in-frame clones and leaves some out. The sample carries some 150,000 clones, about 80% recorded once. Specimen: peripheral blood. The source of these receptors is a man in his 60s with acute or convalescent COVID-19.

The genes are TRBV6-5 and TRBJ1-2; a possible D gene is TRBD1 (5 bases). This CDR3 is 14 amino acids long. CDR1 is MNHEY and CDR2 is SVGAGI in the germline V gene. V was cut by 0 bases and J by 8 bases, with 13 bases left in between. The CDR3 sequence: CASSYSVPGWGYTF. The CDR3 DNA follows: TGTGCCAGCAGTTACTCGGTCCCAGGGTGGGGCTACACCTTC.

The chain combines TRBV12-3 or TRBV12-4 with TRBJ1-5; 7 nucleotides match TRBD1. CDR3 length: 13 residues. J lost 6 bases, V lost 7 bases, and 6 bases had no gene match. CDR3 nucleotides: TGTGCCAGCACCGTGAGGGGGCTTCAGCCCCAGCATTTT. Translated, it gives CASTVRGLQPQHF.

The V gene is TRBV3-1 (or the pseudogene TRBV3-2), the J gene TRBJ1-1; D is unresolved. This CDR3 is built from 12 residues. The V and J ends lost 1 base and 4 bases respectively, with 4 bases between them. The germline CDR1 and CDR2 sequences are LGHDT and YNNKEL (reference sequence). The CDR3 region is CASSQVATEAFF. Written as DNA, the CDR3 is TGTGCCAGCAGCCAAGTGGCCACTGAAGCTTTCTTT.

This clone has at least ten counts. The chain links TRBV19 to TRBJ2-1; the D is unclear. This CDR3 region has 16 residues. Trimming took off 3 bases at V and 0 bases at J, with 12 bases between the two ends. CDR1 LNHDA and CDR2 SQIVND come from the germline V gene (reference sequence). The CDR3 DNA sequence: TGTGCCAGTAGTATCCGCGCCTCAAGCTCCTACAATGAGCAGTTCTTC. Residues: CASSIRASSSYNEQFF.

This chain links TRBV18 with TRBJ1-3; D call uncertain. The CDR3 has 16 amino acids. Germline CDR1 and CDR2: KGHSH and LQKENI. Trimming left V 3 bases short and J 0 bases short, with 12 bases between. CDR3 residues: CASSPRRGSSGNTIYF. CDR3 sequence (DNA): TGTGCCAGCTCACCCCGGAGAGGGAGCTCTGGAAACACCATATATTTT.

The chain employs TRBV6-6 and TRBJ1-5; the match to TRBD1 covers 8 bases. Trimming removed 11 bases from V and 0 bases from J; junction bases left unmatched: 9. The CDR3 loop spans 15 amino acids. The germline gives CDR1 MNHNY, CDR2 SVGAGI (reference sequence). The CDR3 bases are TGTGCCTCCAGACAGGGGCGGAATAGCAATCAGCCCCAGCATTTT. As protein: CASRQGRNSNQPQHF.

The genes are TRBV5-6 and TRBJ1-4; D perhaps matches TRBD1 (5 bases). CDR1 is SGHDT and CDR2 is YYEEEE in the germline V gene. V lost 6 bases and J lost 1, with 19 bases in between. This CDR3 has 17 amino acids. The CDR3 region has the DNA TGTGCCAGCACCGGGCCCTACTGGAGGGGAACTAATGAAAAACTGTTTTTT. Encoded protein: CASTGPYWRGTNEKLFF.

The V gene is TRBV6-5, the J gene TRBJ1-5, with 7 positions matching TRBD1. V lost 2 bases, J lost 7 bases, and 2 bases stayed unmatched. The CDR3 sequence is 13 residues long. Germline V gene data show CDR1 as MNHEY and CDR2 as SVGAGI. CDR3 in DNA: TGTGCCAGCAGTTACGTCAGGGGGCAGCCCCAGCATTTT. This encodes CASSYVRGQPQHF.

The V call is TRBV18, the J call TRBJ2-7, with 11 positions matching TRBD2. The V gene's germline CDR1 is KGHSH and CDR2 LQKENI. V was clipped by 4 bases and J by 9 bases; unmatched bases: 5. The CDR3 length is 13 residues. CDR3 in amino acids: CASSQGLADVQYF. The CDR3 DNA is TGTGCCAGCTCACAGGGACTAGCGGACGTGCAGTACTTC.

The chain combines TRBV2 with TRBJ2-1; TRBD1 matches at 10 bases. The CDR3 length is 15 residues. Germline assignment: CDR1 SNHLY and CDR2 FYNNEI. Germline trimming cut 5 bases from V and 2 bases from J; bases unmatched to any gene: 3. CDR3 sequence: CASSSDRGAYNEQFF. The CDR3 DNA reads TGTGCCAGCAGTTCGGACAGGGGGGCCTACAATGAGCAGTTCTTC.

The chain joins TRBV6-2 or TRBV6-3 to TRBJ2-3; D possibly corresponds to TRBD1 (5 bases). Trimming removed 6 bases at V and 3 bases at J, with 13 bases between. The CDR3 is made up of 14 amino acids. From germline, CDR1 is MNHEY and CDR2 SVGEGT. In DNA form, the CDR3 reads TGTGCCAGCAGCCGTTATAAGGGGACAGATACGCAGTATTTT. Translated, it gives CASSRYKGTDTQYF.

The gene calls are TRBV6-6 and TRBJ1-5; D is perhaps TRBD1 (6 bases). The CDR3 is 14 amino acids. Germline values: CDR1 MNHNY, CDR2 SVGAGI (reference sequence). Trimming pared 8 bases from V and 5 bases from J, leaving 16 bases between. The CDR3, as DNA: TGTGCCAGCGCTTCATGGACAGATTATCAGCCCCAGCATTTT. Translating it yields CASASWTDYQPQHF.

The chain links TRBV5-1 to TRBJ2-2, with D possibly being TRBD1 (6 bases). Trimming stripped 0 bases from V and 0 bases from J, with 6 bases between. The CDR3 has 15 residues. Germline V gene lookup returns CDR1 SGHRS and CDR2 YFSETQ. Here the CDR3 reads CASSLGTANTGELFF. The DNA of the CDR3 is TGCGCCAGCAGCTTGGGGACAGCGAACACCGGGGAGCTGTTTTTT.

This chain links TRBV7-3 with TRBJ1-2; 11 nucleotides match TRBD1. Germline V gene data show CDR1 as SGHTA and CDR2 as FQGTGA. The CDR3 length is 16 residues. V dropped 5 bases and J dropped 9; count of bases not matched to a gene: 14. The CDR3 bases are TGTGCCAGCAGCCTTCTTCCAGGGGGACAGGGGGATCGCTACACCTTC. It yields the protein CASSLLPGGQGDRYTF.

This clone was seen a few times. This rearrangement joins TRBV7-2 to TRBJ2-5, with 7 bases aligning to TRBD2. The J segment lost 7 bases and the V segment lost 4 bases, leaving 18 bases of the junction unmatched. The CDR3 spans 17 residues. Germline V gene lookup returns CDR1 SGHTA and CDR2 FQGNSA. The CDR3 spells CASSSTSGRGTQGTQYF. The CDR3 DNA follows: TGTGCCAGCAGCTCCACCTCCGGGCGGGGGACCCAGGGGACCCAGTACTTC.

The CDR3 reads CASSPPLGGTEAFF. CDR3 sequence (DNA): TGTGCCAGCTCACCTCCCTTGGGGGGCACTGAAGCTTTCTTT. The chain employs TRBV18 and TRBJ1-1; possible D gene TRBD1, 5 bases. This CDR3 is 14 amino acids long. Germline lookup yields CDR1 KGHSH and CDR2 LQKENI. Trimming removed 3 bases from V and 4 bases from J, with 12 bases in between.

CDR3 coding DNA: TGTGCCATCAGTGTCGGGGGGCGAGGCTCCTACAATGAGCAGTTCTTC. Its translation: CAISVGGRGSYNEQFF. The chain recombines TRBV10-3 with TRBJ2-1; tentative D call: TRBD2 (7 bases). Germline V gene lookup returns CDR1 ENHRY and CDR2 SYGVKD. Trimming left V 4 bases short and J 0 bases short, with 13 bases between. The CDR3 covers 16 residues.

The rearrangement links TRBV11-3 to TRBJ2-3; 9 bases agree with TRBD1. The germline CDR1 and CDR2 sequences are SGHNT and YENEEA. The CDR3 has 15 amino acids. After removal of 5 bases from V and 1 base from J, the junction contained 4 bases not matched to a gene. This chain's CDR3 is CASSPDRGGTDTQYF. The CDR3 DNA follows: TGTGCCAGCAGCCCCGACAGGGGGGGCACAGATACGCAGTATTTT.

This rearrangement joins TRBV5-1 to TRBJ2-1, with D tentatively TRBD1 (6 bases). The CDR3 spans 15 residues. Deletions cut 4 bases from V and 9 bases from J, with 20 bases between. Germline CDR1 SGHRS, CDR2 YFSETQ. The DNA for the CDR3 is TGCGCCAGCAGCCGAACCGGGACATCTTCTGTTGAGCAGTTCTTC. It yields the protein CASSRTGTSSVEQFF.